The rows below give T cell receptor beta chains drawn from one sample of a study of cytomegalovirus exposure and HLA in healthy donors. TCRdb keeps only in-frame clones here, not all; method: immunoSEQ multiplex PCR. The sample lists fewer than 200,000 clones, about 80% occurring once. The sample consisted of PBMCs. The receptors originated from a man aged 60 to 69 in good health and CMV-seronegative. Both conserved end residues are part of each CDR3. The D gene is left open where the match is weak. Only some rows state a clone size, as once, few, many or a class for expanded clones.

CDR3: CASRTLAATYEQYF
DNA: TGTGCCAGCAGGACGCTAGCGGCTACCTACGAGCAGTACTTC
J: TRBJ2-7
size: NA
D: TRBD2
V: TRBV28

CDR3: CASSLRRGNTGELFF
DNA: TGTGCCAGCAGCTTACGCAGGGGGAACACCGGGGAGCTGTTTTTT
J: TRBJ2-2
size: NA
D: NA
V: TRBV7-6

CDR3: CASSSGGRGAFF
DNA: TGTGCCAGCAGTTCAGGGGGGCGCGGAGCTTTCTTT
J: TRBJ1-1
size: NA
D: TRBD1
V: TRBV27

CDR3: CASSWDFSYEQYF
DNA: TGTGCCTCAAGCTGGGACTTTTCCTACGAGCAGTACTTC
J: TRBJ2-7
size: NA
D: NA
V: TRBV30

CDR3: CASSDHLDRDNQPQHF
DNA: TGTGCCAGCAGTGACCACCTAGACAGGGACAATCAGCCCCAGCATTTT
J: TRBJ1-5
size: NA
D: TRBD1
V: TRBV6-1

CDR3: CASSPGLYTGELFF
DNA: TGCGCCAGCAGCCCGGGACTTTATACCGGGGAGCTGTTTTTT
J: TRBJ2-2
size: NA
D: NA
V: TRBV5-1

CDR3: CASSRTSGRGFDEQFF
DNA: TGTGCCAGCAGCCGAACTAGCGGGAGGGGGTTCGATGAGCAGTTCTTC
J: TRBJ2-1
size: NA
D: TRBD2
V: TRBV11-2

CDR3: CASSSRGAANTGELFF
DNA: TGTGCCAGCAGCAGCAGGGGCGCGGCGAACACCGGGGAGCTGTTTTTT
J: TRBJ2-2
size: NA
D: NA
V: TRBV11-2

CDR3: CSVEGGQGERGYTF
DNA: TGCAGCGTTGAGGGGGGACAGGGGGAGCGTGGCTACACCTTC
J: TRBJ1-2
size: few
D: TRBD1
V: TRBV29-1

CDR3: CASSQGGDRGGTEAFF
DNA: TGTGCCAGCAGCCAGGGAGGGGACAGGGGAGGCACTGAAGCTTTCTTT
J: TRBJ1-1
size: NA
D: TRBD1
V: TRBV4-2

CDR3: CAISESLGGAGELFF
DNA: TGTGCCATCAGTGAGTCGTTAGGGGGTGCCGGGGAGCTGTTTTTT
J: TRBJ2-2
size: NA
D: NA
V: TRBV10-3

CDR3: CASSLVSGDTQYF
DNA: TGTGCCAGCAGCTTAGTCTCGGGAGATACGCAGTATTTT
J: TRBJ2-3
size: NA
D: NA
V: TRBV7-2

CDR3: CASSFLAGGGETQYF
DNA: TGTGCCAGCAGCTTTCTCGCCGGGGGTGGGGAGACCCAGTACTTC
J: TRBJ2-5
size: once
D: NA
V: TRBV7-9

CDR3: CASTRGRLNTDTQYF
DNA: TGTGCCAGCACGAGGGGGCGCCTGAACACAGATACGCAGTATTTT
J: TRBJ2-3
size: NA
D: TRBD1
V: TRBV28

CDR3: CASSQGLAAPYEQYF
DNA: TGTGCCAGCAGCCAGGGACTAGCGGCTCCCTACGAGCAGTACTTC
J: TRBJ2-7
size: once
D: TRBD2
V: TRBV9

CDR3: CAWSVRRWGGSTGTQYF
DNA: TGTGCCTGGAGTGTACGGCGGTGGGGGGGAAGCACAGGTACGCAGTATTTT
J: TRBJ2-3
size: NA
D: TRBD2
V: TRBV30

CDR3: CASSETGGFSYEQYF
DNA: TGTGCCAGCAGTGAAACAGGGGGTTTCTCCTACGAGCAGTACTTC
J: TRBJ2-7
size: NA
D: TRBD1
V: TRBV6-1

CDR3: CASNPTSGPYEQYF
DNA: TGTGCCAGCAACCCGACTAGCGGCCCCTACGAGCAGTACTTC
J: TRBJ2-7
size: NA
D: TRBD2
V: TRBV6-1

CDR3: CASSTGNQPQHF
DNA: TGTGCCAGCAGTACGGGCAATCAGCCCCAGCATTTT
J: TRBJ1-5
size: NA
D: NA
V: TRBV25-1

CDR3: CASSDPGTGSLTQYF
DNA: TGTGCCAGCAGTGACCCCGGGACAGGGTCTCTCACCCAGTACTTC
J: TRBJ2-5
size: once
D: TRBD1
V: TRBV25-1

CDR3: CASSIDLRGFAGELFF
DNA: TGTGCCAGTAGTATAGACCTAAGGGGGTTCGCCGGGGAGCTGTTTTTT
J: TRBJ2-2
size: NA
D: NA
V: TRBV19

CDR3: CSVGAFTYNEQFF
DNA: TGCAGCGTTGGGGCGTTCACCTACAATGAGCAGTTCTTC
J: TRBJ2-1
size: NA
D: NA
V: TRBV29-1

CDR3: CASSQTSGANEQFF
DNA: TGTGCCAGCAGTCAGACTAGCGGGGCAAATGAGCAGTTCTTC
J: TRBJ2-1
size: NA
D: TRBD2
V: TRBV7-9

CDR3: CSVGARQGRGYEQYF
DNA: TGCAGCGTTGGAGCCAGACAGGGAAGGGGCTACGAGCAGTACTTC
J: TRBJ2-7
size: once
D: TRBD1
V: TRBV29-1

CDR3: CSVDSGNRYF
DNA: TGCAGCGTTGACTCAGGGAATCGATATTTT
J: TRBJ2-3
size: once
D: NA
V: TRBV29-1

CDR3: CASSEAPGDRGYTF
DNA: TGTGCCAGCAGTGAAGCGCCGGGGGATCGTGGCTACACCTTC
J: TRBJ1-2
size: NA
D: NA
V: TRBV6-1

CDR3: CASSTLAGNMGEQYF
DNA: TGTGCCAGCAGCACCCTAGCGGGAAATATGGGCGAGCAGTACTTC
J: TRBJ2-7
size: NA
D: TRBD2
V: TRBV7-8

CDR3: CSVEAQGPSSYNEQFF
DNA: TGCAGCGTTGAAGCTCAGGGCCCCAGCTCCTACAATGAGCAGTTCTTC
J: TRBJ2-1
size: NA
D: NA
V: TRBV29-1

CDR3: CASSTEQGKVPDTQYF
DNA: TGTGCCAGCAGCACGGAACAGGGAAAGGTTCCAGATACGCAGTATTTT
J: TRBJ2-3
size: few
D: NA
V: TRBV5-8

CDR3: CASSLAGAADTQYF
DNA: TGTGCCAGCAGTTTAGCGGGAGCCGCAGATACGCAGTATTTT
J: TRBJ2-3
size: NA
D: TRBD2
V: TRBV9

CDR3: CASSILPGQGGAEAFF
DNA: TGCGCCAGCAGTATCTTGCCGGGACAGGGAGGAGCTGAAGCTTTCTTT
J: TRBJ1-1
size: NA
D: TRBD1
V: TRBV10-2

CDR3: CASNEGGAGNTIYF
DNA: TGTGCCAGCAATGAGGGGGGGGCTGGAAACACCATATATTTT
J: TRBJ1-3
size: NA
D: NA
V: TRBV6-1

CDR3: CASSLGQGASFYYGYPF
DNA: TGTGCCAGCAGTTTGGGGCAGGGGGCGAGTTTTTACTATGGCTACCCCTTC
J: TRBJ1-2
size: NA
D: TRBD1
V: TRBV27

CDR3: CASSLGSGSHETQYF
DNA: TGTGCCAGCAGCTTGGGGAGCGGGAGTCACGAGACGCAGTATTTT
J: TRBJ2-3
size: NA
D: TRBD2
V: TRBV7-9

CDR3: CAWSSNTGELFF
DNA: TGTGCCTGGAGCAGTAACACCGGGGAGCTGTTTTTT
J: TRBJ2-2
size: NA
D: NA
V: TRBV30

CDR3: CASRGTSGSNTGELFF
DNA: TGTGCCAGCAGGGGGACTAGCGGCTCCAATACCGGGGAGCTGTTTTTT
J: TRBJ2-2
size: NA
D: TRBD2
V: TRBV6-6

CDR3: CASSSTGSSYEQYF
DNA: TGTGCCAGCAGTTCTACGGGAAGCTCCTACGAGCAGTACTTC
J: TRBJ2-7
size: few
D: NA
V: TRBV27

CDR3: CASSQDFGSRDKGYTF
DNA: TGTGCCAGCAGCCAAGATTTCGGGTCCAGAGATAAGGGCTACACCTTC
J: TRBJ1-2
size: few
D: NA
V: TRBV4-2

CDR3: CASSLIGGGSNQPQHF
DNA: TGTGCCAGCAGCTTAATTGGGGGGGGTAGCAATCAGCCCCAGCATTTT
J: TRBJ1-5
size: NA
D: NA
V: TRBV11-2

CDR3: CASSYGGGAGYEQYF
DNA: TGTGCCAGCAGTTACGGCGGGGGGGCGGGTTACGAGCAGTACTTC
J: TRBJ2-7
size: NA
D: TRBD2
V: TRBV6-5

CDR3: CASSPRASGDNEQFF
DNA: TGCGCCAGCAGCCCCCGAGCTAGCGGTGACAATGAGCAGTTCTTC
J: TRBJ2-1
size: NA
D: TRBD2
V: TRBV5-1

CDR3: CASSDGTGWDTQYF
DNA: TGTGCCAGCAGTGACGGAACAGGGTGGGATACGCAGTATTTT
J: TRBJ2-3
size: NA
D: NA
V: TRBV2

CDR3: CASSLGRRGQGYNEQFF
DNA: TGTGCCAGCAGCTTAGGGCGTCGGGGACAGGGTTACAATGAGCAGTTCTTC
J: TRBJ2-1
size: NA
D: TRBD1
V: TRBV7-8

CDR3: CASSYLARANYGYTF
DNA: TGTGCCAGCAGTTACCTCGCCCGAGCTAACTATGGCTACACCTTC
J: TRBJ1-2
size: NA
D: NA
V: TRBV6-5

CDR3: CASSLRQGLAYEQYF
DNA: TGTGCCAGCAGCTTACGACAGGGGCTCGCCTACGAGCAGTACTTC
J: TRBJ2-7
size: NA
D: TRBD1
V: TRBV11-3

CDR3: CASSVDRGPYEQYF
DNA: TGTGCCAGCAGCGTCGACAGGGGGCCGTACGAGCAGTACTTC
J: TRBJ2-7
size: NA
D: TRBD1
V: TRBV5-4